This T cell receptor (beta chain) originates from a study of CD8+ T cells in alopecia areata. Study-wide findings and caveats: Greater clonality was observed in lesional scalp samples, especially alopecia totalis/universalis, versus normal scalp.

As part of sample collection, lesional scalp punch biopsies and peripheral blood were taken from alopecia areata patients. Of note for this clone: The antigen is not known.

V was cut by 2 bases and J by 9 bases, with 14 bases left in between. The CDR3 contains 14 residues. Germline V gene sequence: CDR1 MNHEY, CDR2 SVGAGI. Following extraction, RNA underwent reverse transcription to cDNA, which served as the sequencing template. Sequenced by immunoSEQ multiplex PCR; TCRdb stores in-frame clones only, minus some. The sample includes 150,000 to 200,000 clones, around 64% of them seen just once. The sequencing here drew on CD8+ T cells sorted from blood, taken at week 0. V is TRBV6-5 and J is TRBJ2-1; no clear D gene. This TCR was sampled from a human donor with alopecia areata. CDR3 DNA sequence: TGTGCCAGCAGTTACGTCCCGACCCTCCGTGAGCAGTTCTTC. This gives the protein CASSYVPTLREQFF.